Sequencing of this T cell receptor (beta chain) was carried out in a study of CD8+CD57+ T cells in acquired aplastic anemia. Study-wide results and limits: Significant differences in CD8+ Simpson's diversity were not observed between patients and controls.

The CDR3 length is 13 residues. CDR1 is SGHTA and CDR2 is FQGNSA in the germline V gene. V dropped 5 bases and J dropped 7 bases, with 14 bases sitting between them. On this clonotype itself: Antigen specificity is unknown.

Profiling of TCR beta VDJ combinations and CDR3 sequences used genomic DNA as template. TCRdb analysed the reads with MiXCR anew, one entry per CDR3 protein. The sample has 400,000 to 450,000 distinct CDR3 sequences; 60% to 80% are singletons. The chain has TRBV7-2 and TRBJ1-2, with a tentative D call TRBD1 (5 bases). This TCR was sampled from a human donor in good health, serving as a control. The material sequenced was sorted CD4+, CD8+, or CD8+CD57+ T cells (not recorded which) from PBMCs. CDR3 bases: TGTGCCAGCAGCGGGACCCCAGGGTTTGGCTACACCTTC. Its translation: CASSGTPGFGYTF.